The following is a T cell receptor (beta chain) sequence with its context. The entry originates in a study of blood T cells in healthy people across ages. Germline V gives CDR1 SQVTM, CDR2 ANQGSEA. V lost 7 bases and J lost 1; bases outside the gene matches: 14. The CDR3 is 16 amino acids. Next came a second PCR, run for about 6 to 12 cycles, which used a sample-barcoded 5' primer along with a J-beta primer mix. TCRdb fed the 5' RACE reads into MiXCR, producing one record per CDR3 protein. The sample has hundreds of thousands of distinct CDR3 sequences; approximately 52% are singletons. Input material: blood. This TCR was sampled from a woman of 80 years or more in good health. V gene TRBV29-1 combines with J gene TRBJ1-1, with 8 bases identical to TRBD1. The CDR3 bases are TGCAGCGCCGACGGCAGGGGGCGCAAGTCGAACACTGAAGCTTTCTTT. Protein: CSADGRGRKSNTEAFF.